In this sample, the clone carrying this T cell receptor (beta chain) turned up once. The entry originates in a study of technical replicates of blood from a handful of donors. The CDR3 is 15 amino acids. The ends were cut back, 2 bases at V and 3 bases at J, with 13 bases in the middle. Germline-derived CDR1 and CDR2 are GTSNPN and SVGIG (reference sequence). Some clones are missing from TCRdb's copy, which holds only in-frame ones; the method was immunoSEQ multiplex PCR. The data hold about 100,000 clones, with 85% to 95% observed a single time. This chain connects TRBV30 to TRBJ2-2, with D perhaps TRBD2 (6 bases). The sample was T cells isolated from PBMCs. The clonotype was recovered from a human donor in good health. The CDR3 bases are TGTGCCTGGAGTTTGAGCGGGCATTACACCGGGGAGCTGTTTTTT. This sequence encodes CAWSLSGHYTGELFF.